This T cell receptor beta chain was documented in a study of blood T cell repertoires in COVID-19 (dated by TCRdb to the early 2020s). Study-level background: Samples from collaborators originated in the United States, Italy and Spain and spanned both the acute and convalescent phases of COVID-19. The prospective study material was composed of cDNA or gDNA derived from T cells, B-cell-depleted T cells, or PBMCs. Subjects who had been exposed to COVID-19, were actively infected with it, or had recovered from it provided the deeply sampled blood TCRbeta repertoires that made up the dataset. The repertoires were released in a freely available public database meant as a resource for research on the immune response to SARS-CoV-2. The samples were drawn from the first 160 participants of the ongoing ImmuneRACE study and from under 1,500 subjects provided by 6 global collaborators. The sample metadata nearly always contained a de-identified subject ID, COVID-19 status, age in years and sex. Where available, HLA class I and class II types were obtained from metadata supplied by the sample provider rather than from assay-based typing.

The immunoSEQ Assay, a bias-controlled multiplex PCR, was used to amplify TCRbeta CDR3 regions from genomic DNA. The study's own analysis went as follows. The number of nucleated cells in each sample was estimated from the amplification of reference gene primers within the assay. Sequence reads were collapsed and filtered to measure the absolute abundance of every unique TCRbeta CDR3 rearrangement. For each sample, productive Simpson clonality was calculated as the square root of Simpson's diversity index across productive rearrangements. TCRdb took this table from immuneACCESS and kept in-frame rearrangements with V and J called. Such tables lack part of the clones; where checked against another copy, unresolved V genes explain under half of the gap, and the rest is unexplained. V and J calls and clone size are as listed in that table; D and trimming were resolved from the DNA. Recorded for this sample are over 200,000 clones; about nine tenths of them occurred a single time. Together, the top ten hold around 16% of the sample.

Enrolling through a virtual design, the prospective study's participants ranged in age from roughly 18 to 90 years and lived across roughly 23 United States geographic areas. In the prospective study, participants were assigned to cohorts based on the clinical history participants reported in a screening survey and a study questionnaire. Recovered participants in ImmuneRACE Cohort 3 were defined by two consecutive negative NP/OP PCR tests, clearance by a healthcare professional, or resolution of symptoms. In the prospective study, mobile phlebotomists collected whole blood, serum and a nasopharyngeal or oropharyngeal swab from each participant. Over a 2-month period, participants in the prospective study had the option of providing additional blood draws and questionnaires. Before DNA extraction, prospective study blood samples were shipped either frozen or at room temperature. Including cysteine and phenylalanine, the CDR3 has 16 amino acids. Kept here is only the CDR3 DNA, which spans 48 bases and is read in frame from base 1. Taken from the germline V gene, the CDR1 and CDR2 loops are MNHEY and SVGAGI. V is trimmed back by 0 bases and J by 5 bases, and the junction contains 7 bases that no gene match accounts for.

The investigation overall reported the following: The amount of clinical and demographic metadata varied by source and participant and was provided uncurated.

This clone was seen only once. The specificity of this receptor is unknown. The record has no base qualities; no much larger clone is one base away. Sequenced material: PBMCs or T cells enriched from blood (not recorded which). Rearrangement joined TRBV6-5 to TRBJ2-7; 10 central nucleotides agree with TRBD1. The sequence was obtained from a man aged 18-30 years who had recovered from COVID-19. The CDR3 protein: CASSYSMGTGVHEQYF. The DNA is TGTGCCAGCAGTTACTCGATGGGGACAGGGGTCCACGAGCAGTACTTC.